The TCR beta chain under discussion was sequenced for a study of regulatory T cells in long-lasting Graves disease. Construction of TCR beta libraries relied on iRepertoire HTBI primers and on Arm-PCR targeting CDR3 regions. TCRdb recomputed calls from the multiplex PCR reads with MiXCR, one row per CDR3 protein. The repertoire holds roughly 350,000 distinct CDR3 sequences, with 16% as singletons. Ten or more counts support this clonotype. What it binds is unknown. Study observations and caveats: Thyroid tissue was not sampled; only peripheral blood was.

Time point meaning: newly diagnosed GD, antithyroid drugs for less than 3 months. From PBMCs, RNA was extracted and then used to make the TCR library. The same data also contributed to another study, on T cells in Graves' hyperthyroidism and ophthalmopathy.

The sequencing used peripheral blood mononuclear cells (PBMCs), collected at new diagnosis, from a patient treated with antithyroid drugs. The clonotype originates from a man between 35 and 55 years old with Graves disease.

The CDR3, as DNA: TGTGCCAGCAGTTTGGGGCCGGGCCACCACTACGAGCAGTACTTC. Its protein is CASSLGPGHHYEQYF. The chain joins TRBV28 to TRBJ2-7; a weak D match, TRBD1 (5 bases). Germline V gene sequence: CDR1 MDHEN, CDR2 SYDVKM. The V end was cut by 3 bases, the J end by 3 bases, with 15 bases between. The CDR3 loop spans 15 amino acids.